This T cell receptor beta chain was captured in a study of response to subunit inactivated influenza vaccine. Whole-study results and caveats: Authors suggested few new T cells are recruited by each seasonal influenza vaccination.

Concerning this clonotype: Its antigen is undetermined.

TCRdb redid the calling of the RT-PCR reads with MiXCR, one entry per CDR3 protein. The sample yields under 950,000 distinct CDR3 sequences, over 20% seen once. The V end lost 0 bases, the J end lost 5 bases, and 10 bases lay between the germline ends. Germline V CDR1 and CDR2: SGHKS, YYEKEE (reference sequence). The CDR3 length is 14 residues. The chain is built from TRBV5-5 and TRBJ2-3; D may be TRBD2 (5 bases). The input for sequencing was PBMCs from blood, taken approximately 5 days after vaccination. This clonotype was sampled from a man aged 50 or older who received an inactivated influenza vaccine. The CDR3 nucleotides are TGTGCCAGCAGCTTGGCGGGGTGGTTAGATACGCAGTATTTT. As protein: CASSLAGWLDTQYF.